This T cell receptor beta chain was retrieved from a study of blood T cells in healthy people across ages. The donors, healthy Caucasians from Russia, were aged roughly 6 to 100. A second PCR, run for 7 to 11 cycles, used a sample-barcoded 5' primer plus a J-beta primer mix. One entry per CDR3 protein results from TCRdb running MiXCR on the 5' RACE reads. There are roughly 830,000 distinct CDR3 sequences in the sample; about 62% occur only once, and around a quarter lies in the top ten. V was clipped by 6 bases and J by 4 bases; unmatched bases: 5. This CDR3 is 15 amino acids long. Germline-derived CDR1 and CDR2 are KGHDR and SFDVKD.

This receptor was obtained from a man younger than 40 in good health. Sequencing was carried out using blood. The chain carries TRBV24-1 and TRBJ2-1; 10 nucleotides agree with TRBD2. CDR3 in DNA: TGTGCCACCAGTACACTAGCGGGGCTATACAATGAGCAGTTCTTC. Residues: CATSTLAGLYNEQFF.